The present T cell receptor beta chain was sequenced within a study of cytomegalovirus exposure and HLA in healthy donors. Overall study: Early on, a data release was issued that held 80 million or so unique TCRs from HLA-typed donors. Findings of the study overall: Most TCR sequences proved rare, with some public TCRs found in many donors. Solely CMV serostatus was available to characterize immune exposure.

Per germline, CDR1 SGDLS and CDR2 YYNGEE. V lost 4 bases and J lost 4, with 20 bases in between. The CDR3 length is 16 residues. Despite likely unrecorded immune exposures, the donors were nominally healthy at the time of sampling. PCR primers comprised 60 Vbeta and 13 Jbeta primers. The table came from immunoSEQ multiplex PCR; TCRdb's copy has only in-frame clones and leaves some out. The sample carries about 160,000 clones, roughly 82% recorded once. Concerning this clone itself: Its antigen is currently unknown.

Source material: PBMCs. This clonotype was obtained from a woman aged 45 to 65 in good health and CMV-seropositive. The rearrangement links TRBV9 to TRBJ1-1, with D possibly being TRBD1 (5 bases). The CDR3 sequence: CASSSGGGSGRTEAFF. In DNA, the CDR3 is TGTGCCAGCAGCTCGGGGGGGGGAAGTGGTCGCACTGAAGCTTTCTTT. The variable domain in full, with the rest retrieved from reference TRBV9 and TRBJ1-1, is DSGVTQTPKHLITATGQRVTLRCSPRSGDLSVYWYQQSLDQGLQFLIQYYNGEERAKGNILERFSAQQFPDLHSELNLSSLELGDSALYFCASSSGGGSGRTEAFFGQGTRLTVV.